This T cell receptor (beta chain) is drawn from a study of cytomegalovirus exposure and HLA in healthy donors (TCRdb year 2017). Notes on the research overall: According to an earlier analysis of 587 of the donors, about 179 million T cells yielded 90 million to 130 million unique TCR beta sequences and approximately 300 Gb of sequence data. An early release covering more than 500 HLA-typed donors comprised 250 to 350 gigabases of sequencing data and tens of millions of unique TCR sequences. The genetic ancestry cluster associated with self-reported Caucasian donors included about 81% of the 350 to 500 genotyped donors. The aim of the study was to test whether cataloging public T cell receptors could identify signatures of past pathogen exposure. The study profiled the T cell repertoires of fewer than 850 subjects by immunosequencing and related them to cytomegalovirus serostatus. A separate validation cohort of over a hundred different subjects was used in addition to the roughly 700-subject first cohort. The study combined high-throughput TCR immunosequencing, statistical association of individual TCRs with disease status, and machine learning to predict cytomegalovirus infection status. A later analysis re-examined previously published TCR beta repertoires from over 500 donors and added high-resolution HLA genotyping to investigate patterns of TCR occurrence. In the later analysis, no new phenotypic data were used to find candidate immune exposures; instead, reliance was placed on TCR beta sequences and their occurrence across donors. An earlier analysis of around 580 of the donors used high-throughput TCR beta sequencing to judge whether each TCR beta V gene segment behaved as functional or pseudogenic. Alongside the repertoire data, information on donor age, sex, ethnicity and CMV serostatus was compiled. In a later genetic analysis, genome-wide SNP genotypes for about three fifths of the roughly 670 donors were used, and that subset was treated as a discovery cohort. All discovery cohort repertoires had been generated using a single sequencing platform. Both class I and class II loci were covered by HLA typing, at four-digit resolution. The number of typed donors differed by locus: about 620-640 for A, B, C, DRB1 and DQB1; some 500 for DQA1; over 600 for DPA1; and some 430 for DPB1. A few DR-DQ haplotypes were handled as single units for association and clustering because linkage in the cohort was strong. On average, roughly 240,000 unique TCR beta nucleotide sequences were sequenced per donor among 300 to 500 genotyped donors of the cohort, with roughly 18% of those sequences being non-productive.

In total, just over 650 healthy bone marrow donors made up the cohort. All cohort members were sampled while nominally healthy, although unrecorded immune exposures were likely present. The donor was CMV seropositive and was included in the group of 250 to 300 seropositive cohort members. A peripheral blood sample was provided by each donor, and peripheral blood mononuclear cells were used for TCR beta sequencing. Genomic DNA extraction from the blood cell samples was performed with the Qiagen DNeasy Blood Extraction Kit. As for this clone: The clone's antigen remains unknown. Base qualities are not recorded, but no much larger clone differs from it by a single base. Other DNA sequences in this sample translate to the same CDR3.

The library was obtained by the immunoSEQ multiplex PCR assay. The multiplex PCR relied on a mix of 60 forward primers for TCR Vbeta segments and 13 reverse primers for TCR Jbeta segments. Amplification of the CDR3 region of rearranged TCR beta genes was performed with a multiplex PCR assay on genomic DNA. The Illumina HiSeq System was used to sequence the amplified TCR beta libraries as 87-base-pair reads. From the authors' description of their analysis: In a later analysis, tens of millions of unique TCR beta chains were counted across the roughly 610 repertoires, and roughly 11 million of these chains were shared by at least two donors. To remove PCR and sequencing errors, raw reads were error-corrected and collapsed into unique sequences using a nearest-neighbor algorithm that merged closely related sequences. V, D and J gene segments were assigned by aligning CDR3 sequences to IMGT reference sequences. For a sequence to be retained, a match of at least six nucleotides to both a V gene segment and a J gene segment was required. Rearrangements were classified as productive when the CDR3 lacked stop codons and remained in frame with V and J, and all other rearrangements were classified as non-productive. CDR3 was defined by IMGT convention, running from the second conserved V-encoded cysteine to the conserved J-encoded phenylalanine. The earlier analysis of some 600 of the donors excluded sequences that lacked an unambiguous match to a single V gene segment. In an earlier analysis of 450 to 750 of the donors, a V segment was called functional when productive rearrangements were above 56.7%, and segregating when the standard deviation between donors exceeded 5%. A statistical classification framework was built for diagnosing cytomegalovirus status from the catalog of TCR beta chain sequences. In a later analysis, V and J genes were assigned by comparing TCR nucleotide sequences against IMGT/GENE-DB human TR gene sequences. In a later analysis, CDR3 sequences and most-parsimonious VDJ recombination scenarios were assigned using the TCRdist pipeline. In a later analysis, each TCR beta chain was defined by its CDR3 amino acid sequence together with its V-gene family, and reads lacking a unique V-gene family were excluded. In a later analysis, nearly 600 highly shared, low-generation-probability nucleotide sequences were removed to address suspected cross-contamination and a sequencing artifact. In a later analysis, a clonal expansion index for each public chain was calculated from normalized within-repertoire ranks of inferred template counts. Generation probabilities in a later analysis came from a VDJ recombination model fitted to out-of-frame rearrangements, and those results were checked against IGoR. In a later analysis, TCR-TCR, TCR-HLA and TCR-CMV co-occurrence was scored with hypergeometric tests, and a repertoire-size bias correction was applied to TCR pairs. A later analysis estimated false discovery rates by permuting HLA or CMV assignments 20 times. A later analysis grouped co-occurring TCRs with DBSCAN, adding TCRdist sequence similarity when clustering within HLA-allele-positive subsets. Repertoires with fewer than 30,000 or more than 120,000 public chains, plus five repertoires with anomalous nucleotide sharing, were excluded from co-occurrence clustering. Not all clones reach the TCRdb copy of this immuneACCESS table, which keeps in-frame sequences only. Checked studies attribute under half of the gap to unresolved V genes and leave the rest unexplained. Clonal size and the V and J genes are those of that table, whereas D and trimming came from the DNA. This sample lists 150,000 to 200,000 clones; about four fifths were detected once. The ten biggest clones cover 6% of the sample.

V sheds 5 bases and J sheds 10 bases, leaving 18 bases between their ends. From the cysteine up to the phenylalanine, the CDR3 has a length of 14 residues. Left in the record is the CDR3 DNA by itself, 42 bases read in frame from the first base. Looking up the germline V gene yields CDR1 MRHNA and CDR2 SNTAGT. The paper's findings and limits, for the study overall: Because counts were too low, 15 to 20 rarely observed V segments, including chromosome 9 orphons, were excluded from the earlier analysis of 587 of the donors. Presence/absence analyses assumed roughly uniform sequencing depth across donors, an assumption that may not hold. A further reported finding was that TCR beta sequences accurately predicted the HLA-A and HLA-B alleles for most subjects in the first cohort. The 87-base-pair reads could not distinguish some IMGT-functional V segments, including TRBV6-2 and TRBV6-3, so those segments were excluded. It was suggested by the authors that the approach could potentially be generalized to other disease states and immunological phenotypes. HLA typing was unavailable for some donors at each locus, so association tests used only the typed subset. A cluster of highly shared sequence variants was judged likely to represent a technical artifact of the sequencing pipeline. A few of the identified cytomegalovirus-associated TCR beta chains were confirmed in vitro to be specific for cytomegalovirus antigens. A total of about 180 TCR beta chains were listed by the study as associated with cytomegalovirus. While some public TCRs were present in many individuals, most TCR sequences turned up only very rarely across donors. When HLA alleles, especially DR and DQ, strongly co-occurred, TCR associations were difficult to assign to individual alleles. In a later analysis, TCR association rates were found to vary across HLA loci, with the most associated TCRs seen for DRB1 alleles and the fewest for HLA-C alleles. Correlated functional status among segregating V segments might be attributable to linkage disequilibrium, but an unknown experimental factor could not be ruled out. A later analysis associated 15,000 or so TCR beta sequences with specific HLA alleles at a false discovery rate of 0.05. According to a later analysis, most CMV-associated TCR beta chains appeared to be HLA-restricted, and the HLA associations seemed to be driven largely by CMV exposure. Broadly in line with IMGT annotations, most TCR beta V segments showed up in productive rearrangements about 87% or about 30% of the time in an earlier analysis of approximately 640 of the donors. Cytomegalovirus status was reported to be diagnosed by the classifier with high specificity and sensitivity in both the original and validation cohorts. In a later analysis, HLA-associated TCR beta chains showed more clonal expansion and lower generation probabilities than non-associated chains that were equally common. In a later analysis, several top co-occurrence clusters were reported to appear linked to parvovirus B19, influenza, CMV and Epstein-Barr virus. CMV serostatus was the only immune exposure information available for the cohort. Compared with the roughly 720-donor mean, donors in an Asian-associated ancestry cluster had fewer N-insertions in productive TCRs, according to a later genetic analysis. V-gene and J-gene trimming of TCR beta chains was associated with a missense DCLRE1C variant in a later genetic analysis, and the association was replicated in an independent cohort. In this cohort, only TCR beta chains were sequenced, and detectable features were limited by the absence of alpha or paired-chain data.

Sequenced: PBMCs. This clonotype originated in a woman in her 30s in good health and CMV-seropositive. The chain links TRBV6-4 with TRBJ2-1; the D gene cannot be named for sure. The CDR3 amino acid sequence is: CASSLEPTLGEQFF. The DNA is TGTGCCAGCAGTCTCGAGCCCACCCTAGGAGAGCAGTTCTTC.